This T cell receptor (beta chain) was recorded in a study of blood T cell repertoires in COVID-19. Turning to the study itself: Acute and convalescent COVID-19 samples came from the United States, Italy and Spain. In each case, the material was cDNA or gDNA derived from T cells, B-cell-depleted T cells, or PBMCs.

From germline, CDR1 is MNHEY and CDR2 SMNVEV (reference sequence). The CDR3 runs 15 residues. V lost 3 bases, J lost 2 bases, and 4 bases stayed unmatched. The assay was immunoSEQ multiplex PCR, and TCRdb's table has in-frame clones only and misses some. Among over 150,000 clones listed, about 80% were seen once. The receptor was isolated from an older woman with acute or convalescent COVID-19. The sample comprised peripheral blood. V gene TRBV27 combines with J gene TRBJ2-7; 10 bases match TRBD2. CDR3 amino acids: CASSFKAGGTYEQYV. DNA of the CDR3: TGTGCCAGCAGTTTCAAAGCGGGGGGGACCTACGAGCAGTACGTC.